These T cell receptor beta chains were read from a single sample in a study of radiation and T cells in renal cell carcinoma. The data were produced by immunoSEQ multiplex PCR, yet TCRdb's version contains in-frame clones alone and is incomplete. Of 140,000 or so clones listed, about 88% are singletons. This sample comprised blood, obtained from a patient whose treatment included radiotherapy and nephrectomy. Receptor source: a woman in her 50s with renal cell carcinoma. Both conserved end residues are part of each CDR3. Each record gives: D gene, V gene, CDR3 length, clone size, J gene, CDR3 protein, CDR3 DNA. D genes are given only for firm matches. A row's size may be missing; if present it is once, few, many or a size class.

TRBD1	TRBV6-1	15	NA	TRBJ1-2	CASSASGTEDYGYTF	TGTGCCAGCAGTGCCTCCGGGACAGAGGATTATGGCTACACCTTC
NA	TRBV6-5	15	NA	TRBJ1-3	CASSYDSSSGNTIYF	TGTGCCAGCAGTTACGACAGTAGCTCTGGAAACACCATATATTTT
NA	TRBV6-5	15	NA	TRBJ2-7	CASSYSSADTYEQYF	TGTGCCAGCAGTTATAGTAGCGCGGATACCTACGAGCAGTACTTC
NA	TRBV4-3	17	NA	TRBJ1-1	CASSQEGPRNLNTEAFF	TGCGCCAGCAGCCAAGAAGGTCCCAGGAACTTGAACACTGAAGCTTTCTTT
TRBD1	TRBV9	15	NA	TRBJ1-2	CASSARTGKNYGYTF	TGTGCCAGCAGCGCAAGGACAGGGAAGAACTATGGCTACACCTTC
NA	TRBV6-1	13	few	TRBJ1-6	CASGTVDNSPLHF	TGTGCCAGCGGGACGGTAGATAATTCACCCCTCCACTTT
TRBD1	TRBV5-4	15	NA	TRBJ2-7	CASSARTGELREQYF	TGTGCCAGCAGCGCCAGGACAGGGGAACTACGCGAGCAGTACTTC
NA	TRBV19	14	NA	TRBJ1-1	CASSIGTRGTEAFF	TGTGCCAGTAGTATAGGAACCAGGGGCACTGAAGCTTTCTTT
NA	TRBV14	13	NA	TRBJ1-2	CASSQEVNYGYTF	TGTGCCAGCAGCCAAGAAGTGAACTATGGCTACACCTTC
TRBD1	TRBV11-3	14	few	TRBJ2-7	CASSIGQGAYEQYF	TGTGCCAGCAGCATAGGACAGGGAGCTTACGAGCAGTACTTC
TRBD1	TRBV19	16	NA	TRBJ1-3	CASSTDRGTTGNTIYF	TGTGCCAGTAGTACGGACAGGGGGACAACTGGAAACACCATATATTTT
NA	TRBV2	13	NA	TRBJ2-5	CASSEGLSETQYF	TGTGCCAGCAGTGAAGGGCTAAGCGAGACCCAGTACTTC
NA	TRBV2	15	NA	TRBJ1-2	CASSSLAGVNYGYTF	TGTGCCAGCAGTAGCTTGGCAGGGGTAAACTATGGCTACACCTTC
TRBD1	TRBV9	16	NA	TRBJ1-1	CASSVTPGGMNTEAFF	TGTGCCAGCAGCGTAACCCCAGGGGGCATGAACACTGAAGCTTTCTTT